Listed here is a single T cell receptor beta chain. Its cognate antigen is unknown. The data derive from a study of monozygotic twins with inflammatory bowel disease. Overall study findings and caveats: Repertoire similarity did not differ between concordant and discordant twins, possibly owing to limited power. Sharing of clonotypes with others was lower in IBD patients than in healthy twins, and this was especially so with disease activity.

TCRdb reanalyzed the 5' RACE reads and collapses them to one entry per CDR3 protein, without DNA. Recorded for this sample: over 350,000 distinct CDR3 sequences. The CDR3 runs to 16 residues. Germline CDR1 is SGHVS and CDR2 is FNYEAQ. The chain has TRBV7-6 and TRBJ2-2; the TRBD1 assignment by TCRdb is unverifiable without DNA. Sample: blood. The sequence derives from a human donor with ulcerative colitis or Crohn's disease, or a healthy co-twin of an affected twin (not recorded which). CDR3 region: CASSLEQGAWTGELFF.